These T cell receptor beta chains were read from a single sample in a study of cytomegalovirus exposure and HLA in healthy donors. TCRdb's table, derived via immunoSEQ multiplex PCR, lists solely in-frame clones and lacks some. The sample has over 130,000 clones; around 75% are singletons. The sample consisted of PBMCs. The receptors originated from a woman aged 25 to 39 in good health and CMV-seronegative. The CDR3 runs from the conserved cysteine through the conserved F or W. Each record gives: J gene, D gene, clone size, V gene, CDR3 DNA, CDR3 protein. The D gene is left open where the match is weak. Expanded clones are given a class, and other clones once, few, many or no size at all.

>TRBJ2-5|.|.|TRBV7-6
TGTGCCAGCAGTCACCCAGGGGCCCCCCCACAAGAGACCCAGTACTTC
CASSHPGAPPQETQYF
>TRBJ1-1|.|.|TRBV4-2
TGTGCCAGCAGCCAAGGCCTCCTATTGAACACTGAAGCTTTCTTT
CASSQGLLLNTEAFF
>TRBJ2-5|.|.|TRBV30
TGTGCCTCAGGGGGGCAAGAGACCCAGTACTTC
CASGGQETQYF
>TRBJ2-1|.|few|TRBV7-8
TGTGCCAGCAGCTTAAAGCTTTCCAATGAGCAGTTCTTC
CASSLKLSNEQFF
>TRBJ2-6|TRBD1|.|TRBV5-1
TGCGCCAGCAGCGTGGACAGGCCATTCTCTGGGGCCAACGTCCTGACTTTC
CASSVDRPFSGANVLTF
>TRBJ1-5|TRBD1|.|TRBV18
TGTGCCAGCTCGCCCTCCTGGACAGGGACTAATCAGCCCCAGCATTTT
CASSPSWTGTNQPQHF
>TRBJ1-4|TRBD1|.|TRBV7-9
TGTGCCAGCAGGACAGGGACGACTAATGAAAAACTGTTTTTT
CASRTGTTNEKLFF
>TRBJ2-7|TRBD1|.|TRBV5-1
TGCGCCAGCAGCTTGTGGGCAGGGGGTTCCTACGAGCAGTACTTC
CASSLWAGGSYEQYF
>TRBJ1-2|.|.|TRBV15
TGTGCCACCAGCCGGGAGGCAGGGAACTATGGCTACACCTTC
CATSREAGNYGYTF
>TRBJ2-5|TRBD1|.|TRBV5-4
TGTGCCAGCAGGGAAGGGACAGGATCACAAGAGACCCAGTACTTC
CASREGTGSQETQYF
>TRBJ1-2|.|.|TRBV28
TGTGCCAGCAGTTTATACAATGACGGGGGGGCGGACTATGGCTACACCTTC
CASSLYNDGGADYGYTF
>TRBJ1-6|.|.|TRBV5-1
TGCGCCAGCAGCTGGTCGGTGGAGGGGAATTCACCCCTCCACTTT
CASSWSVEGNSPLHF
>TRBJ2-5|TRBD2|.|TRBV14
TGTGCCAGCAGCCATGGACCGGGACTATCCGAAGAGACCCAGTACTTC
CASSHGPGLSEETQYF
>TRBJ1-2|.|.|TRBV6-5
TGTGCCAGTTGGGAAGGGGCTTTCTATGGCTACACCTTC
CASWEGAFYGYTF
>TRBJ2-4|.|.|TRBV7-9
TGTGCCAGCAGTAACGGGGTAGCCAAAAACATTCAGTACTTC
CASSNGVAKNIQYF
>TRBJ1-2|.|few|TRBV28
TGTGCCAGCAGTTTATGGGACAAGGACTACACCTTC
CASSLWDKDYTF
>TRBJ2-3|TRBD2|few|TRBV9
TGTGCCAGCAGCGTAGCTAGCGGGGGCTGGGGAGATACGCAGTATTTT
CASSVASGGWGDTQYF
>TRBJ2-1|.|once|TRBV10-3
TGTGCCATCAGTGAGTCGGTCGGTGGGAGCTACAATGAGCAGTTCTTC
CAISESVGGSYNEQFF
>TRBJ1-2|TRBD1|.|TRBV6-5
TGTGCCAGCAGTTACACCGACAGGGGGCGCGGCTATGGCTACACCTTC
CASSYTDRGRGYGYTF
>TRBJ2-1|.|few|TRBV7-9
TGTGCCAGCAGCCTAGGGGGGGGCGATTTTAAAAACAATGAGCAGTTCTTC
CASSLGGGDFKNNEQFF
>TRBJ2-6|TRBD2|.|TRBV5-6
TGTGCCAGCAGCCGGACGGGGGGCTCTGGGGCCAACGTCCTGACTTTC
CASSRTGGSGANVLTF
>TRBJ2-1|TRBD2|.|TRBV27
TGTGCCAGCAGTCCCGCTCATTTTAGCGGGGGGGACGGTGAGCAGTTCTTC
CASSPAHFSGGDGEQFF
>TRBJ2-2|.|.|TRBV30
TGTGCCTGGAGTGTCCCCGCCGTACTACCCTCACCCGGGGAGCTGTTTTTT
CAWSVPAVLPSPGELFF
>TRBJ2-7|TRBD1|.|TRBV28
TGTGCCAGCAGTTCAAGGACAGGGGGCCCCTACGAGCAGTACTTC
CASSSRTGGPYEQYF
>TRBJ2-5|.|.|TRBV6-5
TGTGCCAGCAGCTCTCAGGAAGAGACCCAGTACTTC
CASSSQEETQYF
>TRBJ1-1|.|.|TRBV29-1
TGCAGCGCCGAAAGCCAGGGCGGCACTGAAGCTTTCTTT
CSAESQGGTEAFF
>TRBJ1-1|TRBD1|once|TRBV19
TGTGCCAGTAGTGGGGGGGACAGGGAGGCCGGGAAGGCTTTCTTT
CASSGGDREAGKAFF
>TRBJ2-3|TRBD2|.|TRBV9
TGCGCCAGCAGCGTAGGGGTAGCGGGGGACACAGATACGCAGTATTTT
CASSVGVAGDTDTQYF
>TRBJ1-2|.|.|TRBV28
TGTGCCAGCAGTTTACTCAGGGTCGGTATTTATGGCACCTTC
CASSLLRVGIYGTF
>TRBJ1-4|.|.|TRBV19
TGTGCCAGTAGTACCGTAATGGGGGACTCAACTAATGAAAAACTGTTTTTT
CASSTVMGDSTNEKLFF
>TRBJ2-5|TRBD1|.|TRBV7-7
TGTGCTAGCAGCCCGCAAGGGGGCGATCCAGAGACCCAGTACTTC
CASSPQGGDPETQYF
>TRBJ1-3|TRBD1|.|TRBV5-1
TGCGCCAGCAGTTCGGGGACAGACAAAAGCGGAGACACCATATATTTT
CASSSGTDKSGDTIYF
>TRBJ2-7|TRBD1|few|TRBV28
TGTGCCAGCAGTTTGGACAGGGGGATTTACGAGCAGTACTTC
CASSLDRGIYEQYF
>TRBJ1-1|.|.|TRBV11-2
TGTGCCAGCAGCTTAGAGGAGGGACTGAACACTGAAGCTTTCTTT
CASSLEEGLNTEAFF